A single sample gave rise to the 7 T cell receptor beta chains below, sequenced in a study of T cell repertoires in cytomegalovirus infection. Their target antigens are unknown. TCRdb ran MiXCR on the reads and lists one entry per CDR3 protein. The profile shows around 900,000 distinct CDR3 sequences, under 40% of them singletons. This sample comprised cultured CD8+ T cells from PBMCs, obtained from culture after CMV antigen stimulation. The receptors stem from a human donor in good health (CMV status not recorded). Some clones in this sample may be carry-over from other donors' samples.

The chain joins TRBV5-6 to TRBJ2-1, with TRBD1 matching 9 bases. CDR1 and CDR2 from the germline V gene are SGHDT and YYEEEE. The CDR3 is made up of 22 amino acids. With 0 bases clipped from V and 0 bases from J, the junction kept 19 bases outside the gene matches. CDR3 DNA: TGTGCCAGCAGCTTGGTTATCCGAGGGACAGGGAAGGCAGAGACCTCCTACAATGAGCAGTTCTTC. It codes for CASSLVIRGTGKAETSYNEQFF.

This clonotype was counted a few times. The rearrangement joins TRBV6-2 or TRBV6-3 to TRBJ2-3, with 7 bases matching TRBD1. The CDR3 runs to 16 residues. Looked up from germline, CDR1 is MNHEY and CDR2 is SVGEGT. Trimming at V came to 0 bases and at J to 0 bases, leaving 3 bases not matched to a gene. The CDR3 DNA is TGTGCCAGCAGTTACTCCCCGGACAGGAGCACAGATACGCAGTATTTT. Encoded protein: CASSYSPDRSTDTQYF.

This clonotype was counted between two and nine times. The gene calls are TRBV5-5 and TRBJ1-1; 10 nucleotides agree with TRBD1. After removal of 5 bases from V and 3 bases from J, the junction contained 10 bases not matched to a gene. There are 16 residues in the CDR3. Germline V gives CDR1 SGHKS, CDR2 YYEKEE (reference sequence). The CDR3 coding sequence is TGTGCCAGCAGTAGGGACAGGGGTATCATTTACACTGAAGCTTTCTTT. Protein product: CASSRDRGIIYTEAFF. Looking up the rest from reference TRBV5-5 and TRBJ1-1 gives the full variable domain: DAGVTQSPTHLIKTRGQQVTLRCSPISGHKSVSWYQQVLGQGPQFIFQYYEKEERGRGNFPDRFSARQFPNYSSELNVNALLLGDSALYLCASSRDRGIIYTEAFFGQGTRLTVV.

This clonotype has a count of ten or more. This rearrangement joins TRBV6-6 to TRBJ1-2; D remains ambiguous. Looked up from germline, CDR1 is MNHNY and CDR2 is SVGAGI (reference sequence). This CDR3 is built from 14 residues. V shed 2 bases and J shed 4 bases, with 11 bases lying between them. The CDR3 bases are TGTGCCAGCAGTTACCCGGACGGCTCCTATGGCTACACCTTC. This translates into CASSYPDGSYGYTF.

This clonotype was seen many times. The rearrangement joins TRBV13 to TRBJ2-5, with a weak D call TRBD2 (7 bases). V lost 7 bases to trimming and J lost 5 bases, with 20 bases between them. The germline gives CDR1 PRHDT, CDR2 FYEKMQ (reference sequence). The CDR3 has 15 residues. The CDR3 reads CASTQNGGGRETQYF. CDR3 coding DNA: TGTGCCAGCACTCAGAATGGGGGGGGCCGGGAGACCCAGTACTTC.

CDR3 sequence: CASSQATLAKNIQYF. CDR3 nucleotide sequence: TGCGCCAGCAGCCAAGCGACACTAGCCAAAAACATTCAGTACTTC. The chain joins TRBV4-3 to TRBJ2-4; D not certain. The CDR3 totals 15 residues. Trimming cost V 1 base and J 0 bases, with 7 bases left between them. CDR1 and CDR2 (germline): LGHNA, YSLEER.

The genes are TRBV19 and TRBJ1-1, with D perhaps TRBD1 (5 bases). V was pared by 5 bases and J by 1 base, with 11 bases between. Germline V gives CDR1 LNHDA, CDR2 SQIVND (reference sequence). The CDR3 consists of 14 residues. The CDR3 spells CASSQWGGNTEAFF. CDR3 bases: TGTGCCAGTAGTCAGTGGGGCGGGAACACTGAAGCTTTCTTT.